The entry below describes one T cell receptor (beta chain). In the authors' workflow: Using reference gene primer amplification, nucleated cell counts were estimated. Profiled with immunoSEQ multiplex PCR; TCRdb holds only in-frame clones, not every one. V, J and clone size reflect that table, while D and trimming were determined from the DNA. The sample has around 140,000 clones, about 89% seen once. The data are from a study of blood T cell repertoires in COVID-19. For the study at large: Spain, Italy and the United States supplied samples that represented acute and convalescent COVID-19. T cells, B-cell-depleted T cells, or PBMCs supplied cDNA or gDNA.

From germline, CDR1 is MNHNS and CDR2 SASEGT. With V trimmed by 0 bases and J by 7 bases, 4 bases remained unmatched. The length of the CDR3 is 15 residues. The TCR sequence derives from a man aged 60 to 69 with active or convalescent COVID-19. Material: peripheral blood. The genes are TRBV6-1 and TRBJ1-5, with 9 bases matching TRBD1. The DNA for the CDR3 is TGTGCCAGCAGTGAAGCGGGACAGGGACAACAGCCCCAGCATTTT. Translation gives CASSEAGQGQQPQHF.